This entry lists 17 T cell receptor beta chains sequenced from one sample in a study of response to subunit inactivated influenza vaccine. TCRdb redid the calling of the RT-PCR reads with MiXCR, one entry per CDR3 protein. The table has roughly 700,000 distinct CDR3 sequences, approximately 15% seen once; the top ten hold approximately 6.5%. The sample consisted of PBMCs from blood, taken around 14 days before vaccination. These receptors all stem from a man aged 45-65 years who received an inactivated influenza vaccine.

A few counts support this clonotype. The rearrangement links TRBV27 to TRBJ2-1, with TRBD2 matching over 12 bases. Germline V gene sequence: CDR1 MNHEY, CDR2 SMNVEV (reference sequence). V trimming: 0 bases; J trimming: 9 bases; junction bases outside the gene matches: 12. There are 18 residues in the CDR3. The CDR3 is CASSLSRALAGGYTEQFF. The CDR3 nucleotides read TGTGCCAGCAGTTTATCTAGGGCCCTAGCGGGGGGGTATACTGAGCAGTTCTTC.

The V call is TRBV6-2 or TRBV6-3, the J call TRBJ1-5, with D perhaps matching TRBD1 (5 bases). The CDR3 length is 16 residues. Trimming pared 5 bases from V and 3 bases from J, leaving 17 bases between. Germline V gene sequence: CDR1 MNHEY, CDR2 SVGEGT. CDR3 region: CASSAPRDALNQPQHF. The CDR3 DNA reads as TGTGCCAGCAGTGCCCCCCGGGACGCCCTCAATCAGCCCCAGCATTTT.

This clonotype was seen many times. The rearrangement joins TRBV27 to TRBJ2-1; D is possibly TRBD2 (5 bases). Germline V CDR1 and CDR2: MNHEY, SMNVEV (reference sequence). The CDR3 consists of 14 residues. With 2 bases removed from V and 7 bases from J, the gap between germline ends came to 12 bases. The CDR3 region is CASSLGGGWNEQFF. The CDR3 DNA follows: TGTGCCAGCAGTTTAGGCGGCGGGTGGAATGAGCAGTTCTTC.

The chain has TRBV7-2 and TRBJ1-4; unclear D gene. V gave up 0 bases and J gave up 8 bases, with 16 bases separating them. This CDR3 is 16 amino acids long. Germline-derived CDR1 and CDR2 are SGHTA and FQGNSA. For the CDR3, the DNA is TGTGCCAGCAGCTTAGCGGCAGCGGCTTCTCGGGAAAAACTGTTTTTT. It codes for CASSLAAAASREKLFF.

The chain joins TRBV5-6 to TRBJ2-7; 7 nucleotides match TRBD1. Germline trimming cut 4 bases from V and 13 bases from J; bases unmatched to any gene: 11. CDR1 SGHDT and CDR2 YYEEEE come from the germline V gene. There are 12 residues in the CDR3. CDR3 sequence: CASSIATGKGYF. The CDR3 DNA follows: TGTGCCAGCAGCATAGCGACAGGGAAAGGTTACTTC. Looking up the rest from reference TRBV5-6 and TRBJ2-7 gives the full variable domain: DAGVTQSPTHLIKTRGQQVTLRCSPKSGHDTVSWYQQALGQGPQFIFQYYEEEERQRGNFPDRFSGHQFPNYSSELNVNALLLGDSALYLCASSIATGKGYFGPGTRLTVT.

This clonotype was observed many times. This chain uses TRBV27 with TRBJ2-1, with a weak D call TRBD1 (5 bases). Deletions cut 3 bases from V and 7 bases from J, with 13 bases between. This CDR3 has 14 amino acids. CDR1 is MNHEY, CDR2 SMNVEV, per germline (reference sequence). As DNA, the CDR3 is TGTGCCAGCAGTTTGTGGCAGGGTCGTAATGAGCAGTTCTTC. Translating gives CASSLWQGRNEQFF.

This clonotype was counted ten times or more. The chain is built from TRBV20-1 and TRBJ1-5; D possibly corresponds to TRBD1 (5 bases). Germline CDR1 DFQATT, CDR2 SNEGSKA (reference sequence). Trimming stripped 5 bases from V and 0 bases from J, with 17 bases between. This CDR3 is 16 amino acids long. The CDR3 bases are TGCAGTGCTGAGGGAGGGACCGAATATAGCAATCAGCCCCAGCATTTT. Translation gives CSAEGGTEYSNQPQHF.

V is TRBV5-1 and J is TRBJ2-7, with D uncertain. Trimming left V 0 bases short and J 5 bases short, with 9 bases between. Per the germline V gene, CDR1 is SGHRS and CDR2 is YFSETQ. The CDR3 runs 13 residues. CDR3 nucleotide sequence: TGCGCCAGCAGCTTGGATTCAGGCCACGAGCAGTACTTC. Translation gives CASSLDSGHEQYF. Using reference TRBV5-1 and TRBJ2-7 for the parts outside the CDR3, the full variable domain is KAGVTQTPRYLIKTRGQQVTLSCSPISGHRSVSWYQQTPGQGLQFLFEYFSETQRNKGNFPGRFSGRQFSNSRSEMNVSTLELGDSALYLCASSLDSGHEQYFGPGTRLTVT.

J is TRBJ2-5 and V is TRBV3-1; D may be TRBD1 or TRBD2 (6 bases each). With 4 bases removed from V and 2 bases from J, the gap between germline ends came to 14 bases. Looked up from germline, CDR1 is LGHDT and CDR2 is YNNKEL (reference sequence). CDR3 size: 15 residues. The CDR3 bases are TGTGCCAGCAGCCTAATAGGGGGACTGCAAGAGACCCAGTACTTC. Its translation is CASSLIGGLQETQYF.

This clonotype turned up a few times. The chain has TRBV9 and TRBJ2-3; 8 bases line up with TRBD2. The CDR3 sequence is 16 residues long. V trimming: 3 bases; J trimming: 2 bases; junction bases outside the gene matches: 8. Germline V gene sequence: CDR1 SGDLS, CDR2 YYNGEE. The DNA of the CDR3 is TGTGCCAGCAGCGCCGGAGCGGGAGTCTTCACAGATACGCAGTATTTT. It encodes CASSAGAGVFTDTQYF.

The genes are TRBV4-2 and TRBJ2-1, with 7 positions matching TRBD2. V lost 8 bases, J lost 5 bases, and 6 bases stayed unmatched. CDR3 length equals 13 residues. The V gene's germline CDR1 is LGHNA and CDR2 YNFKEQ. DNA for the CDR3: TGTGCCAGCGGTTGGGACTACAACAATGAGCAGTTCTTC. Protein: CASGWDYNNEQFF.

The chain combines TRBV9 with TRBJ1-3; D uncertain. The ends were cut back, 3 bases at V and 1 base at J, with 14 bases in the middle. This CDR3 has 16 residues. Germline V gives CDR1 SGDLS, CDR2 YYNGEE. The CDR3 here is CASSGSLPASGNTIYF. The CDR3 DNA sequence: TGTGCCAGCAGCGGCAGCCTACCAGCATCTGGAAACACCATATATTTT. Full variable domain (outside the CDR3, taken from reference TRBV9 and TRBJ1-3): DSGVTQTPKHLITATGQRVTLRCSPRSGDLSVYWYQQSLDQGLQFLIQYYNGEERAKGNILERFSAQQFPDLHSELNLSSLELGDSALYFCASSGSLPASGNTIYFGEGSWLTVV.

This clonotype was counted a few times. The genes are TRBV20-1 and TRBJ2-1, with 12 bases lining up with TRBD2. J was trimmed by 6 bases and V by 6 bases; bases with no gene match: 24. Germline CDR1 reads DFQATT; CDR2 reads SNEGSKA (reference sequence). CDR3 length: 20 residues. The CDR3: CSARTGWASGRALIGNEQFF. CDR3 in DNA: TGCAGTGCAAGGACAGGGTGGGCTAGCGGGAGGGCCTTGATCGGCAATGAGCAGTTCTTC.

This clonotype showed up just a few times. This chain links TRBV6-2 or TRBV6-3 with TRBJ2-7; D is unresolved. CDR1 and CDR2 from the germline V gene are MNHEY and SVGEGT. The CDR3 totals 17 residues. V gave up 5 bases and J gave up 3 bases, with 23 bases separating them. The CDR3 DNA is TGTGCCAGCAGTAATACGCTCGTCTCACTGGCTTACTACGAGCAGTACTTC. Translated: CASSNTLVSLAYYEQYF.

This clonotype came up a few times. The chain couples TRBV7-2 to TRBJ1-6, with TRBD1 matching 9 bases. The germline CDR1 and CDR2 sequences are SGHTA and FQGNSA. The V and J ends lost 4 bases and 1 base, in that order; junction bases with no gene match: 2. The CDR3 loop spans 16 amino acids. CDR3 protein: CASSYGQGSYNSPLHF. The DNA of the CDR3 is TGTGCCAGCAGCTATGGACAGGGGTCCTATAATTCACCCCTCCACTTT.

Only a few counts were recorded for this clonotype. The chain recombines TRBV20-1 with TRBJ2-3; tentatively, D is TRBD1 or TRBD2 (7 bases each). Germline V CDR1 and CDR2: DFQATT, SNEGSKA (reference sequence). V gave up 7 bases and J gave up 3 bases, with 14 bases separating them. There are 13 residues in the CDR3. The CDR3 region is CSEQGGGTDTQYF. The CDR3 region has the DNA TGCAGTGAGCAGGGGGGAGGGACAGATACGCAGTATTTT.

The sample holds many counts of this clonotype. The chain has TRBV3-1 and TRBJ2-1; TRBD2 agrees at 7 bases. The J segment lost 8 bases and the V segment lost 2 bases, leaving 9 bases of the junction unmatched. The germline V gene encodes CDR1 LGHDT and CDR2 YNNKEL (reference sequence). The CDR3 consists of 15 residues. In DNA form, the CDR3 reads TGTGCCAGCAGCCAACCAGGACTAGGGTTGGATGAGCAGTTCTTC. Translating it yields CASSQPGLGLDEQFF.